This passage covers 23 T cell receptor beta chains from one sample sequenced in a study of T cell responses to AZD1222 COVID-19 vaccine. TCRdb's table, derived via immunoSEQ multiplex PCR, lists solely in-frame clones and lacks some. The repertoire includes 95,000 to 150,000 clones, around nine tenths of them detected once, and approximately 4.8% sits in the top ten. The sample consisted of peripheral blood, taken on day 0 of AZD1222 vaccination. These receptors came from an adult in good health.

In the case of this clone: Other DNA sequences of this sample code for an identical CDR3. This chain links TRBV3-1 (or the pseudogene TRBV3-2) with TRBJ2-3; D gene unclear. Germline CDR1 reads LGHDT; CDR2 reads YNNKEL (reference sequence). The V and J ends lost 1 base and 4 bases respectively, with 6 bases between them. This CDR3 is built from 13 residues. CDR3 region: CASSQVGADTQYF. The DNA of the CDR3 is TGTGCCAGCAGCCAAGTGGGTGCAGATACGCAGTATTTT.

J is TRBJ2-1 and V is TRBV4-1; D remains ambiguous. The CDR3 is 12 amino acids. Germline V CDR1 and CDR2: MGHRA, YSYEKL. V was clipped by 5 bases and J by 10 bases, with 12 bases between them. The DNA of the CDR3 is TGCGCCAGCAGCTGGATGGGGAAAGAGCAGTTCTTC. Translation gives CASSWMGKEQFF.

The V call is TRBV25-1, the J call TRBJ1-3, with D perhaps matching TRBD1 (5 bases). V dropped 4 bases and J dropped 15 bases, with 25 bases sitting between them. The V gene's germline CDR1 is MGHDK and CDR2 SYGVNS. The CDR3 is made up of 15 amino acids. The DNA of the CDR3 is TGTGCCAGCAGTGGGTCTCTAGGGACGGGCAATATCCAATATTTT. Translating gives CASSGSLGTGNIQYF.

The chain is built from TRBV19 and TRBJ2-7; the D is unclear. Germline V gene sequence: CDR1 LNHDA, CDR2 SQIVND (reference sequence). The CDR3 totals 14 residues. V lost 7 bases, J lost 3 bases, and 16 bases lay in between. CDR3 sequence: CASIPEAPRYEQYF. The CDR3 DNA follows: TGTGCCAGTATTCCAGAAGCCCCCCGCTACGAGCAGTACTTC.

This clone came up once. The DNA for the CDR3 is TGTGCCAGCAGCTTGGCTAGCGGGGGGGCCGGGGACCCAGATACGCAGTATTTT. Encoded protein: CASSLASGGAGDPDTQYF. The chain employs TRBV7-2 and TRBJ2-3; 12 bases agree with TRBD2. Trimming removed 3 bases from V and 4 bases from J; junction bases left unmatched: 11. The CDR3 is 18 amino acids. In germline, CDR1 is SGHTA, CDR2 FQGNSA.

This clone is a singleton in its sample. This rearrangement joins TRBV6-5 to TRBJ1-5; a possible D gene is TRBD1 (5 bases). CDR1 is MNHEY and CDR2 is SVGAGI in the germline V gene. The V and J ends lost 8 bases and 0 bases respectively, with 11 bases between them. CDR3 size: 14 residues. DNA of the CDR3: TGTGCCAGCGTGGACACCTATAGCAATCAGCCCCAGCATTTT. It codes for CASVDTYSNQPQHF.

This rearrangement joins TRBV11-2 to TRBJ2-7; 14 bases line up with TRBD2. The CDR3 length is 14 residues. Trimming cost V 1 base and J 9 bases; bases outside gene matches: 2. Germline V gene lookup returns CDR1 SGHAT and CDR2 FQNNGV. This chain's CDR3 is CASSLAGLAGGQYF. DNA of the CDR3: TGTGCCAGCAGCTTAGCAGGACTAGCGGGAGGGCAGTACTTC.

The rearrangement uses TRBV6-1 and TRBJ1-2; 7 nucleotides agree with TRBD1. Germline V gives CDR1 MNHNS, CDR2 SASEGT. V lost 4 bases, J lost 8 bases, and 22 bases stayed unmatched. The length of the CDR3 is 18 residues. The CDR3, as DNA: TGTGCCAGCAGTGCCAAGATTTCGGGACAGACGACAGCTATCGGCTACACCTTC. Translation: CASSAKISGQTTAIGYTF.

This clone was found a few times. Written as DNA, the CDR3 is TGTGCCAGCAGTTCGGGGATCCACGAGCAGTACTTC. Its protein product is CASSSGIHEQYF. V and J are TRBV6-5 and TRBJ2-7; possibly TRBD2 for D (5 bases). This CDR3 comprises 12 residues. V was shortened by 4 bases and J by 5 bases, with 9 bases between the two germline ends. Germline CDR1 and CDR2: MNHEY and SVGAGI.

The chain uses TRBV29-1 and TRBJ1-5, with D hard to call. V was clipped by 5 bases and J by 4 bases, with 12 bases between them. The CDR3 loop spans 13 amino acids. The V gene's germline CDR1 is SQVTM and CDR2 ANQGSEA. The CDR3 protein is CSVSASVNQPQHF. In nucleotides, the CDR3 is TGCAGCGTTAGTGCTTCAGTTAATCAGCCCCAGCATTTT.

The V gene is TRBV7-9, the J gene TRBJ2-2, with 8 nucleotides matching TRBD2. This CDR3 is built from 17 residues. Per the germline V gene, CDR1 is SEHNR and CDR2 is FQNEAQ (reference sequence). J was trimmed by 7 bases and V by 5 bases; bases with no gene match: 15. DNA of the CDR3: TGTGCCAGCAGCACCACCCAGCGGGAGCGCTCCGGCGGGGAGCTGTTTTTT. It encodes CASSTTQRERSGGELFF.

The chain couples TRBV7-9 to TRBJ1-1, with 8 positions matching TRBD1. V trimming: 5 bases; J trimming: 5 bases; junction bases outside the gene matches: 7. The CDR3 is 14 residues long. CDR1 is SEHNR and CDR2 is FQNEAQ in the germline V gene (reference sequence). The chain's CDR3 is CASSLRGRGTEAFF. CDR3 in DNA: TGTGCCAGCAGCCTCAGGGGGCGCGGGACTGAAGCTTTCTTT.

This clone was recorded a few times. The chain joins TRBV7-9 to TRBJ1-2; 7 bases are shared with TRBD1. The germline V gene encodes CDR1 SEHNR and CDR2 FQNEAQ (reference sequence). With 5 bases clipped from V and 5 bases from J, the junction kept 5 bases outside the gene matches. This CDR3 is 13 amino acids long. CDR3 sequence (DNA): TGTGCCAGCAGCCACGGACAGGCTTATGGCTACACCTTC. It yields the protein CASSHGQAYGYTF.

This chain joins TRBV7-9 and TRBJ1-2; D remains unclear. Germline V gives CDR1 SEHNR, CDR2 FQNEAQ (reference sequence). The ends were cut back, 1 base at V and 7 bases at J, with 13 bases in the middle. The CDR3 totals 14 residues. DNA of the CDR3: TGTGCCAGCAGCTTAGTGTCGGTGGGATCTGGCTACACCTTC. This translates into CASSLVSVGSGYTF. Full variable domain (remainder filled in from reference TRBV7-9 and TRBJ1-2): DTGVSQNPRHKITKRGQNVTFRCDPISEHNRLYWYRQTLGQGPEFLTYFQNEAQLEKSRLLSDRFSAERPKGSFSTLEIQRTEQGDSAMYLCASSLVSVGSGYTFGSGTRLTVV.

This clone was picked up one time. This sequence joins TRBV18 and TRBJ2-1; 8 bases agree with TRBD2. Germline V gene lookup returns CDR1 KGHSH and CDR2 LQKENI. CDR3 length: 14 amino acids. V was clipped by 7 bases and J by 9 bases; unmatched bases: 11. CDR3 protein: CASFTDVGGGEQFF. The DNA for the CDR3 is TGTGCCAGCTTCACGGACGTCGGGGGGGGTGAGCAGTTCTTC.

The chain joins TRBV6-6 to TRBJ2-3; D remains ambiguous. The CDR3 length is 12 residues. Per germline, CDR1 MNHNY and CDR2 SVGAGI (reference sequence). V lost 7 bases and J lost 2, with 7 bases in between. CDR3 in amino acids: CASKRDTDTQYF. The CDR3 region has the DNA TGTGCCAGCAAAAGGGACACAGATACGCAGTATTTT.

The chain uses TRBV19 and TRBJ2-1, with 7 bases lining up with TRBD1. Germline V gene data show CDR1 as LNHDA and CDR2 as SQIVND (reference sequence). There are 15 residues in the CDR3. Trimming at V came to 3 bases and at J to 12 bases, leaving 14 bases not matched to a gene. CDR3 in DNA: TGTGCCAGTAGTATCGTGCTCACAGGGGAACCGGGGCAGTTCTTC. Protein: CASSIVLTGEPGQFF.

V and J are TRBV7-8 and TRBJ2-7; TRBD1 matches 9 bases. The germline gives CDR1 SGHVS, CDR2 FQNEAQ. This CDR3 contains 15 residues. The V and J ends lost 0 bases and 6 bases, in that order; junction bases with no gene match: 6. In DNA form, the CDR3 reads TGTGCCAGCAGCTTAGCCGGGACAGGGTCGTCCGAGCAGTACTTC. Amino acids: CASSLAGTGSSEQYF.

V usage is TRBV27 and J usage is TRBJ2-1; 10 bases align to TRBD1. The germline gives CDR1 MNHEY, CDR2 SMNVEV (reference sequence). Germline trimming cut 5 bases from V and 0 bases from J; bases unmatched to any gene: 10. The CDR3 runs to 18 residues. This chain's CDR3 is CASSTWDRGRSSYNEQFF. The CDR3 DNA is TGTGCCAGCAGTACCTGGGACAGGGGTAGAAGCTCCTACAATGAGCAGTTCTTC.

The chain uses TRBV14 and TRBJ2-1, with TRBD2 matching over 10 bases. In germline, CDR1 is SGHDN, CDR2 FVKESK. The CDR3 covers 19 residues. The trim removed 0 bases at V and 4 bases at J, leaving 12 bases unmatched. This chain's CDR3 is CASSQDWSSGGSRYNEQFF. The CDR3 coding sequence is TGTGCCAGCAGCCAAGATTGGAGTAGCGGGGGGTCCCGATACAATGAGCAGTTCTTC.

This clone was picked up a small number of times. V usage is TRBV6-5 and J usage is TRBJ1-3; D is unclear. CDR3 size: 15 residues. With 2 bases removed from V and 1 base from J, the gap between germline ends came to 9 bases. The germline V gene encodes CDR1 MNHEY and CDR2 SVGAGI. The CDR3 loop reads CASSYDGASGNTIYF. In DNA form, the CDR3 reads TGTGCCAGCAGTTACGACGGAGCTTCTGGAAACACCATATATTTT.

The genes are TRBV6-6 and TRBJ2-5; TRBD2 agrees at 7 bases. J was trimmed by 3 bases and V by 2 bases; bases with no gene match: 6. CDR1 and CDR2 (germline): MNHNY, SVGAGI (reference sequence). The CDR3 length is 15 residues. The CDR3 DNA is TGTGCCAGCAGTTACGGCGGGAGATTCGAAGAGACCCAGTACTTC. Translating gives CASSYGGRFEETQYF.

The genes are TRBV6-6 and TRBJ2-1; 9 bases align to TRBD2. This CDR3 has 15 residues. V dropped 7 bases and J dropped 7; count of bases not matched to a gene: 11. CDR1 and CDR2 from the germline V gene are MNHNY and SVGAGI (reference sequence). The CDR3 DNA reads as TGTGCCAGCAACGGGGCGGGGGGGCAAAGGAATGAGCAGTTCTTC. Amino acid sequence: CASNGAGGQRNEQFF.